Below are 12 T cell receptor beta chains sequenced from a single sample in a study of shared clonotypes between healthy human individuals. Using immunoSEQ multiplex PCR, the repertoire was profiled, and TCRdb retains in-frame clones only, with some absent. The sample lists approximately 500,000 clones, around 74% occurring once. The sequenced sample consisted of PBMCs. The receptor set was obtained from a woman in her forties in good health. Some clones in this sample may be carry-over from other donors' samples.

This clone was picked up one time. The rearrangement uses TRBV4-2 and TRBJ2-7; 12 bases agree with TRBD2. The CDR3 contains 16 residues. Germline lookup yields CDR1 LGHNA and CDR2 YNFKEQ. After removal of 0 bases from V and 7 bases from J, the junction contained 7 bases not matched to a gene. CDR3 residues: CASSQDPLAGGGEQYF. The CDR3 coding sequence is TGTGCCAGCAGCCAAGATCCGCTAGCGGGAGGGGGAGAGCAGTACTTC.

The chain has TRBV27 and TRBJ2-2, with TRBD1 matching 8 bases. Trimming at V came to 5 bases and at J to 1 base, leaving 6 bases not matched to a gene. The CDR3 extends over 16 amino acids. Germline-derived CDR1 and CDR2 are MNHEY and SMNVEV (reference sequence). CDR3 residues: CASSLNRGLNTGELFF. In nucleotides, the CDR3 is TGTGCCAGCAGTCTCAACAGGGGGTTGAACACCGGGGAGCTGTTTTTT.

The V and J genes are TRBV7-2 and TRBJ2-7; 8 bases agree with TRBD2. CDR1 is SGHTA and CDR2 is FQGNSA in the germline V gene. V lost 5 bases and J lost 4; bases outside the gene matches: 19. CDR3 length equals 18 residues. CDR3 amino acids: CASSLVGGLAGGGYEQYF. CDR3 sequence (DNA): TGTGCCAGCAGCCTAGTCGGGGGTCTAGCGGGCGGTGGGTACGAGCAGTACTTC.

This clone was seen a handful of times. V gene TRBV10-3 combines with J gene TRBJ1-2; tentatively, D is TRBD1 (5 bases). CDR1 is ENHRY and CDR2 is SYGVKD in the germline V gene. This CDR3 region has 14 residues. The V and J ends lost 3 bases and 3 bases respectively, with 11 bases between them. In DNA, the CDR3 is TGTGCCATCAGTGAACAGGTGGAGCACTATGGCTACACCTTC. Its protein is CAISEQVEHYGYTF.

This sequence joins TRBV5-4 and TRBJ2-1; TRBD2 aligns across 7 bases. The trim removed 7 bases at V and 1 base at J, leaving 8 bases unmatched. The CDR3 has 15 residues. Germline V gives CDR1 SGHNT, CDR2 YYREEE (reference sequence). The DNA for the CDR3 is TGTGCCAGCTTTGAGGGCGGGGGATCCTACAATGAGCAGTTCTTC. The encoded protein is CASFEGGGSYNEQFF.

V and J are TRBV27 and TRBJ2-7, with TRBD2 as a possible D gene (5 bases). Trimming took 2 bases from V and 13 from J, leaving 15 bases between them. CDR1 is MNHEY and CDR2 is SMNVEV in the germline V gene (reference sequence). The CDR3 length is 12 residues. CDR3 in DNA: TGTGCCAGCAGTTTAGGAGGCGACGGGCTATACTTC. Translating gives CASSLGGDGLYF.

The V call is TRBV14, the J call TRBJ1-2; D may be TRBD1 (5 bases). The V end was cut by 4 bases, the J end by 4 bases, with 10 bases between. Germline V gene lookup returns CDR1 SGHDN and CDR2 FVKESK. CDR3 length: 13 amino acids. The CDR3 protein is CASSPDRLYGYTF. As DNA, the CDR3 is TGTGCCAGCAGCCCTGACAGACTCTATGGCTACACCTTC.

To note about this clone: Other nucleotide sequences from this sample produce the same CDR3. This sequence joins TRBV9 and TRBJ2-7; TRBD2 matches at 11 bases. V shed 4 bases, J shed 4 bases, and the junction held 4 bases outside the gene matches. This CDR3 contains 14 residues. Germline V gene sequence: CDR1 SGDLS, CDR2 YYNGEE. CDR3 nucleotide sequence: TGTGCCAGCAGCCGTACTAGCGGGAGTTACGAGCAGTACTTC. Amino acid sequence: CASSRTSGSYEQYF. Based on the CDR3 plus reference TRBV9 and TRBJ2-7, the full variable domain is DSGVTQTPKHLITATGQRVTLRCSPRSGDLSVYWYQQSLDQGLQFLIQYYNGEERAKGNILERFSAQQFPDLHSELNLSSLELGDSALYFCASSRTSGSYEQYFGPGTRLTVT.

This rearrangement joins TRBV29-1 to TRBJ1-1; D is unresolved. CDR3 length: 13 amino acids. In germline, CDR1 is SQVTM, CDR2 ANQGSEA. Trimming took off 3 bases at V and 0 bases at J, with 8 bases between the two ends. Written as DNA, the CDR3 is TGCAGCGTTGACCGCGGGGTGAACACTGAAGCTTTCTTT. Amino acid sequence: CSVDRGVNTEAFF. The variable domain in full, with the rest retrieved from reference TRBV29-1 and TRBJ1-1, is SAVISQKPSRDICQRGTSLTIQCQVDSQVTMMFWYRQQPGQSLTLIATANQGSEATYESGFVIDKFPISRPNLTFSTLTVSNMSPEDSSIYLCSVDRGVNTEAFFGQGTRLTVV.

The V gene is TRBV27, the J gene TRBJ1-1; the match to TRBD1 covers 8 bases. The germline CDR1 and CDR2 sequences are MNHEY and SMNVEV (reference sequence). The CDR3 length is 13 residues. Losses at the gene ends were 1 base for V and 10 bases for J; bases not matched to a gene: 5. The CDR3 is CASSLYRGEVAFF. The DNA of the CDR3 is TGTGCCAGCAGTTTATACAGGGGGGAAGTAGCTTTCTTT.

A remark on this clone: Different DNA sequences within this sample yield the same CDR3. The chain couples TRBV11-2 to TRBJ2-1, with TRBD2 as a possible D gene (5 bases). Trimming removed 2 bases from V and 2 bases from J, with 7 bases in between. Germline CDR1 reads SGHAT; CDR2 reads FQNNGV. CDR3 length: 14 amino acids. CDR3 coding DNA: TGTGCCAGCAGCTTAACTAGAACCTACAATGAGCAGTTCTTC. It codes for CASSLTRTYNEQFF.

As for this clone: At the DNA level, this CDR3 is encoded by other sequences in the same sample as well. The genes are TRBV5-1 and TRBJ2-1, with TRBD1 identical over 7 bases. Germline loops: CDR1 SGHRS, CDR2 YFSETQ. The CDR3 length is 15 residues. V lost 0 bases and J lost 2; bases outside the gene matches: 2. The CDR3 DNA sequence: TGCGCCAGCAGCTTGGGCCAGGGGGCCTACAATGAGCAGTTCTTC. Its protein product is CASSLGQGAYNEQFF.